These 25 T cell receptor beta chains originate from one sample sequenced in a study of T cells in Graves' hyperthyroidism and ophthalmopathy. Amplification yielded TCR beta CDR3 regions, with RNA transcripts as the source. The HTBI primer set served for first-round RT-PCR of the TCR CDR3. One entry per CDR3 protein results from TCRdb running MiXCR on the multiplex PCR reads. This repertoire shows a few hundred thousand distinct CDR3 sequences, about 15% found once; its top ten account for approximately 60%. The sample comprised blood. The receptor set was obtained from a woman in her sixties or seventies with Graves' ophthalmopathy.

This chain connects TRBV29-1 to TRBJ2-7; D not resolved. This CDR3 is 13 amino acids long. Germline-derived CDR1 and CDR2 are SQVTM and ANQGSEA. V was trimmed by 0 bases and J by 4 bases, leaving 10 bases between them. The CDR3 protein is CSVEDGVAYEQYF. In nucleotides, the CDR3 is TGCAGCGTTGAAGATGGAGTTGCTTACGAGCAGTACTTC.

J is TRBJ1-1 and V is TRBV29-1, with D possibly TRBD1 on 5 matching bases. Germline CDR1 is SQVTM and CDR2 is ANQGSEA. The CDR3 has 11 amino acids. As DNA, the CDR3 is TGCACCTCCACGACTGGGGGGGAAGCTTTCTTT. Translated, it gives CTSTTGGEAFF.

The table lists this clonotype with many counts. Here the CDR3 DNA reads TGTGCCAGCAGCCTAGGACAGGCGGGAGATACGCAGTATTTT. Translation gives CASSLGQAGDTQYF. J is TRBJ2-3 and V is TRBV7-3; 7 bases line up with TRBD1. The germline V gene has CDR1 SGHTA and CDR2 FQGTGA. The CDR3 spans 14 residues. V lost 5 bases, J lost 5 bases, and 7 bases stayed unmatched.

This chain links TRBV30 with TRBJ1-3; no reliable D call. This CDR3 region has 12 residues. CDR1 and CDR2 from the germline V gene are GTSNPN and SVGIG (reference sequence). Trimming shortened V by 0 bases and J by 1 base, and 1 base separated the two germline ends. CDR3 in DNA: TGTGCCTGGAGTGTATCTGGAAACACCATATATTTT. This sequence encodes CAWSVSGNTIYF. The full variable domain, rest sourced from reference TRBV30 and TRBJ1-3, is SQTIHQWPATLVQPVGSPLSLECTVEGTSNPNLYWYRQAAGRGLQLLFYSVGIGQISSEVPQNLSASRPQDRQFILSSKKLLLSDSGFYLCAWSVSGNTIYFGEGSWLTVV.

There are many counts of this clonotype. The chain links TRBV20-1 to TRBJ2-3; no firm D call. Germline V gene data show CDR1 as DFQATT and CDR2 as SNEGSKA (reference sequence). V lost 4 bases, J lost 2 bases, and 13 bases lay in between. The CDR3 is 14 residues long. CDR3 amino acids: CSAKGRANTDTQYF. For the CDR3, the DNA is TGCAGTGCTAAAGGACGCGCGAACACAGATACGCAGTATTTT.

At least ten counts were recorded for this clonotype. The CDR3 nucleotides read TGTGCCAGCAGTGAAGCTGGGGCGCCCCAGCATTTT. Amino acids: CASSEAGAPQHF. The chain joins TRBV2 to TRBJ1-5; a weak D match, TRBD1 (5 bases). Germline V gene lookup returns CDR1 SNHLY and CDR2 FYNNEI. The CDR3 consists of 12 residues. Between the trimmed V and J ends, which lost 0 bases and 9 bases, there was a span of 6 bases.

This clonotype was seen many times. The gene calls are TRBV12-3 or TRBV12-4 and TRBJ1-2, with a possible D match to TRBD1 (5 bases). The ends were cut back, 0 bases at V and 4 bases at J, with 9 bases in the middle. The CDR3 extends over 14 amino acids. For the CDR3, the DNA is TGTGCCAGCAGTTTAGCGCGGGGGGGCTATGGCTACACCTTC. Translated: CASSLARGGYGYTF.

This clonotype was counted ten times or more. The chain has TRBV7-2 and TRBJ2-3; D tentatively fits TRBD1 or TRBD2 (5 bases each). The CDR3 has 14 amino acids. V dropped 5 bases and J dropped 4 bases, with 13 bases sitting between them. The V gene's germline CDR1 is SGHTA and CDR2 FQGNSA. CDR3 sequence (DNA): TGTGCCAGCAGCCCCAATATGGGGGCAGATACGCAGTATTTT. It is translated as CASSPNMGADTQYF.

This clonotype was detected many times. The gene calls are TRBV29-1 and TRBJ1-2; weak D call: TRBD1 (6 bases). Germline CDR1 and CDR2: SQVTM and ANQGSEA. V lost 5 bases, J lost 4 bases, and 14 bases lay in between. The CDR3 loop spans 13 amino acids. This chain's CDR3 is CSVSGALVYGYTF. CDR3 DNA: TGCAGCGTTTCGGGGGCTCTCGTCTATGGCTACACCTTC.

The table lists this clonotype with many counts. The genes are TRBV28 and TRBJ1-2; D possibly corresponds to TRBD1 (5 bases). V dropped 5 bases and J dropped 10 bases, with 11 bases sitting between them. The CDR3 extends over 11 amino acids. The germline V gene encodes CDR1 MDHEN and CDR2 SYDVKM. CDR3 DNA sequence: TGTGCCAGCAGTAATGACAGATACTACACCTTC. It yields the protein CASSNDRYYTF.

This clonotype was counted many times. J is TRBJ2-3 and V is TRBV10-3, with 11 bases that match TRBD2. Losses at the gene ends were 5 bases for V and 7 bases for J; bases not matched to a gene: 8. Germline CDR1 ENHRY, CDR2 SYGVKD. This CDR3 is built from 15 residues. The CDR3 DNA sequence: TGTGCCATCAGTCTCCTAGCGGGGGGCGGAAATACGCAGTATTTT. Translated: CAISLLAGGGNTQYF.

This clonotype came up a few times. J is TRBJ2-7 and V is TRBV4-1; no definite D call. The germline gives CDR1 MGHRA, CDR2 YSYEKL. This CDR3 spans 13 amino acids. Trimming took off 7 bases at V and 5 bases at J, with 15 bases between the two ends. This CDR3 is CASIQVARDEQYF. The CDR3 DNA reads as TGCGCCAGCATCCAGGTGGCTCGAGACGAGCAGTACTTC.

The CDR3 spells CASSRETYEQYF. CDR3 bases: TGTGCCAGCAGCCGAGAAACCTACGAGCAGTACTTC. This chain joins TRBV2 and TRBJ2-7, with D unclear. This CDR3 spans 12 amino acids. The germline CDR1 and CDR2 sequences are SNHLY and FYNNEI. V lost 6 bases and J lost 2, with 8 bases in between.

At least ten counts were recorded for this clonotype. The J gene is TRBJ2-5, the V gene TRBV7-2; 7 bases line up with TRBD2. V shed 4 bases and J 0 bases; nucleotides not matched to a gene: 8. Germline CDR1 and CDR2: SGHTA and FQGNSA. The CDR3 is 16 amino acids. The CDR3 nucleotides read TGTGCCAGCAGCTCAAATGGGAGGGTGTACCAAGAGACCCAGTACTTC. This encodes CASSSNGRVYQETQYF. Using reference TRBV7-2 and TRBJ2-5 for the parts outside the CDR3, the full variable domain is GAGVSQSPSNKVTEKGKDVELRCDPISGHTALYWYRQSLGQGLEFLIYFQGNSAPDKSGLPSDRFSAERTGGSVSTLTIQRTQQEDSAVYLCASSSNGRVYQETQYFGPGTRLLVL.

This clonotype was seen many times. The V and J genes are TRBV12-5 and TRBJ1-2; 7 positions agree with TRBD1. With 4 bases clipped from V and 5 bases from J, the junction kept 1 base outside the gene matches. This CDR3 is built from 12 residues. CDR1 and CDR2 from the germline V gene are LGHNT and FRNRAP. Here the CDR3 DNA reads TGTGCTAGTGGTTGGGACAGTTATGGCTACACCTTC. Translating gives CASGWDSYGYTF.

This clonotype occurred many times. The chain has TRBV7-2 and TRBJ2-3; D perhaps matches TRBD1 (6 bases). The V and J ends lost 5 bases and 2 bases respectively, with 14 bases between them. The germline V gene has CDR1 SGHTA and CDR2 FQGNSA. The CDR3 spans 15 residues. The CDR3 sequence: CASSRWGQDTDTQYF. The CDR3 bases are TGTGCCAGCAGCCGCTGGGGGCAGGACACAGATACGCAGTATTTT.

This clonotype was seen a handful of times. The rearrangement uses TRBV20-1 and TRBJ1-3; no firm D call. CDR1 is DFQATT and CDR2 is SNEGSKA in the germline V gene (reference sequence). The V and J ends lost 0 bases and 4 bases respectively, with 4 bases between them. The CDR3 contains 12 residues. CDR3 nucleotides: TGCAGTGCTAGAGAACAAGGAAACACCATATATTTT. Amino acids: CSAREQGNTIYF.

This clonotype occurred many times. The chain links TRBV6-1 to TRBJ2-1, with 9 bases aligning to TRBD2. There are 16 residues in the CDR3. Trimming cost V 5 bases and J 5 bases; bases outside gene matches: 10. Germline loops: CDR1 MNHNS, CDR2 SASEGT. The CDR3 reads CASSSRKVAGDNEQFF. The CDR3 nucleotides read TGTGCCAGCAGTTCTCGGAAGGTAGCGGGGGACAATGAGCAGTTCTTC.

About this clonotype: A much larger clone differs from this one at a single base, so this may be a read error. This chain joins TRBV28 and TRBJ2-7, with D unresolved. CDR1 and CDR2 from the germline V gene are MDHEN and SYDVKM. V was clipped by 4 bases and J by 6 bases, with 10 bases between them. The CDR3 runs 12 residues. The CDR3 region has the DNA TGTGCCAGCAGTTCCCTCAAATGCGAGCAGTACTTC. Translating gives CASSSLKCEQYF.

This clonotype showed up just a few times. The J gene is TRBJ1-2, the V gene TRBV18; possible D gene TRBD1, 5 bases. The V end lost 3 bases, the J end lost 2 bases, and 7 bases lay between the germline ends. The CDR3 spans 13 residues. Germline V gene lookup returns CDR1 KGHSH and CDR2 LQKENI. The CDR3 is CASSPPGNYGYTF. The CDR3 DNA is TGTGCCAGCTCACCCCCAGGGAACTATGGCTACACCTTC.

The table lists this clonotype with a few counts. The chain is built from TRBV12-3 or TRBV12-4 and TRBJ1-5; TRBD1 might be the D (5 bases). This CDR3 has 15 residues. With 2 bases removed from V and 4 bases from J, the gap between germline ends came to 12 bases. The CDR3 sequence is CASSLNLGGNQPQHF. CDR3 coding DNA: TGTGCCAGCAGTTTAAATTTGGGGGGGAATCAGCCCCAGCATTTT.

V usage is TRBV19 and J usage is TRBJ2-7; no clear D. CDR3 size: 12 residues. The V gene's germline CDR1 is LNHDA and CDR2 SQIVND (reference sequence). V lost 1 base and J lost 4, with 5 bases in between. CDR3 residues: CASSIGGYEQYF. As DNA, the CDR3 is TGTGCCAGTAGTATAGGCGGTTACGAGCAGTACTTC.

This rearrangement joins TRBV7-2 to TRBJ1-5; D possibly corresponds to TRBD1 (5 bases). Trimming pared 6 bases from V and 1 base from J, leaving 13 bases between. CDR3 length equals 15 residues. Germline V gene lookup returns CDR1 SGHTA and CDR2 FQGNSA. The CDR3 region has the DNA TGTGCCAGCAGTCAAGCAGGGATGAGCAATCAGCCCCAGCATTTT. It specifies CASSQAGMSNQPQHF.

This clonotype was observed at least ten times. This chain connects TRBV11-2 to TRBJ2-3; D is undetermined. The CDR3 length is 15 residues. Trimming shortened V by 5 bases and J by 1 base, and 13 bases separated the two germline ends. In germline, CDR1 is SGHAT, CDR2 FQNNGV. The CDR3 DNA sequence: TGTGCCAGCAGCACCTTGGGCCCGGGCACAGATACGCAGTATTTT. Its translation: CASSTLGPGTDTQYF. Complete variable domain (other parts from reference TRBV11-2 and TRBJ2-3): EAGVAQSPRYKIIEKRQSVAFWCNPISGHATLYWYQQILGQGPKLLIQFQNNGVVDDSQLPKDRFSAERLKGVDSTLKIQPAKLEDSAVYLCASSTLGPGTDTQYFGPGTRLTVL.

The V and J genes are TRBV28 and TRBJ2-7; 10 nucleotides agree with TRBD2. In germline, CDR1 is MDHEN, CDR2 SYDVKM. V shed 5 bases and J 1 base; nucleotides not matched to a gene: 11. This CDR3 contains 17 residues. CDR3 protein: CASSPYLRTSGSYEQYF. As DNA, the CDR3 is TGTGCCAGCAGTCCGTACCTCCGGACTAGCGGATCCTACGAGCAGTACTTC.